The 9 T cell receptor beta chains listed next were all sequenced from one sample in a study of blood T cell repertoires in COVID-19. Repertoires were generated with immunoSEQ multiplex PCR, while TCRdb's copy carries only in-frame clones and drops some. The table lists roughly 220,000 clones, approximately 84% of them singletons. The sample comprised PBMCs or T cells enriched from blood (not recorded which). The receptors come from a man aged 35-49 years who had recovered from COVID-19.

The chain uses TRBV27 and TRBJ2-2, with D hard to call. Trimming removed 9 bases from V and 1 base from J, with 6 bases in between. This CDR3 region has 12 residues. The germline V gene encodes CDR1 MNHEY and CDR2 SMNVEV (reference sequence). The CDR3 region is CASRRNTGELFF. CDR3 nucleotide sequence: TGTGCCAGTAGGAGGAACACCGGGGAGCTGTTTTTT.

This chain connects TRBV24-1 to TRBJ2-7, with D unresolved. In germline, CDR1 is KGHDR, CDR2 SFDVKD. Trimming removed 2 bases at V and 2 bases at J, with 12 bases between. CDR3 length equals 15 residues. Written as DNA, the CDR3 is TGTGCCACCAGTGATTCTCGGCGGCCCCCCTACGAGCAGTACTTC. It is translated as CATSDSRRPPYEQYF.

The rearrangement uses TRBV9 and TRBJ1-3, with D unclear. V lost 0 bases, J lost 2 bases, and 9 bases lay in between. Germline values: CDR1 SGDLS, CDR2 YYNGEE. The CDR3 is made up of 15 amino acids. This chain's CDR3 is CASSVGYGAGNTIYF. Written as DNA, the CDR3 is TGTGCCAGCAGCGTAGGTTACGGGGCTGGAAACACCATATATTTT.

This chain connects TRBV30 to TRBJ2-2; the match to TRBD1 covers 7 bases. Trimming removed 0 bases from V and 1 base from J; junction bases left unmatched: 5. The CDR3 has 16 amino acids. Germline CDR1 is GTSNPN and CDR2 is SVGIG (reference sequence). CDR3 sequence: CAWSVQGRQNTGELFF. The CDR3, as DNA: TGTGCCTGGAGTGTACAGGGGCGTCAGAACACCGGGGAGCTGTTTTTT.

The chain employs TRBV5-1 and TRBJ2-7; TRBD2 matches at 8 bases. Germline trimming cut 3 bases from V and 5 bases from J; bases unmatched to any gene: 7. Germline-derived CDR1 and CDR2 are SGHRS and YFSETQ. The CDR3 loop spans 14 amino acids. The CDR3 here is CASSSGRGVDEQYF. For the CDR3, the DNA is TGCGCCAGCAGCTCCGGGCGGGGGGTCGACGAGCAGTACTTC.

The chain recombines TRBV9 with TRBJ1-2, with a weak D call TRBD1 (6 bases). Trimming stripped 4 bases from V and 7 bases from J, with 11 bases between. The CDR3 is 12 amino acids. CDR1 and CDR2 (germline): SGDLS, YYNGEE. CDR3 loop: CASSLRGGGYTF. DNA for the CDR3: TGTGCCAGCAGCCTCAGGGGCGGTGGCTACACCTTC. Based on the CDR3 plus reference TRBV9 and TRBJ1-2, the full variable domain is DSGVTQTPKHLITATGQRVTLRCSPRSGDLSVYWYQQSLDQGLQFLIQYYNGEERAKGNILERFSAQQFPDLHSELNLSSLELGDSALYFCASSLRGGGYTFGSGTRLTVV.

V usage is TRBV5-1 and J usage is TRBJ2-7; 12 nucleotides match TRBD1. CDR3 size: 17 residues. CDR1 and CDR2 from the germline V gene are SGHRS and YFSETQ. V shed 4 bases and J 4 bases; nucleotides not matched to a gene: 12. The CDR3 nucleotides read TGCGCCAGCAGCCTGGACCCGGGACAGGGGGCTCAGTACGAGCAGTACTTC. The encoded protein is CASSLDPGQGAQYEQYF.

A single count supports this clone. The rearrangement joins TRBV2 to TRBJ2-7; D unresolved. V dropped 7 bases and J dropped 4 bases, with 11 bases sitting between them. Germline lookup yields CDR1 SNHLY and CDR2 FYNNEI. The CDR3 is made up of 12 amino acids. The CDR3 sequence is CASKRLEYEQYF. Here the CDR3 DNA reads TGTGCCAGCAAGAGGTTGGAGTACGAGCAGTACTTC.

The chain uses TRBV5-4 and TRBJ2-1, with D possibly matching TRBD2 (6 bases). The V and J ends lost 6 bases and 12 bases respectively, with 16 bases between them. Germline V gene data show CDR1 as SGHNT and CDR2 as YYREEE (reference sequence). The CDR3 is 12 amino acids. The CDR3 here is CASTAGGARQFF. CDR3 nucleotide sequence: TGTGCCAGCACAGCGGGCGGAGCCCGGCAGTTCTTC.